The 7 T cell receptor beta chains in this list originate from one sample, sequenced in a study of PD-L1 blockade in urothelial cancer (dated by TCRdb to the late 2010s). In light of the paper, this sample's time point label describes: peripheral blood 6 weeks after treatment start. Receptor amplification or capture employed the immunoSEQ multiplex PCR assay. Drawn from immuneACCESS, this table holds only the in-frame rearrangements with V and J called that TCRdb kept. Clones are partly lost; checked studies trace under half to an unresolved V gene and leave the rest unexplained. For this sample there are about 66,000 clones; around nine tenths appear just once. About 11% of the sample is taken by the ten largest. This specimen was PBMCs, taken around atezolizumab (anti-PD-L1) treatment. Receptors were obtained from a man between 60 and 75 years old with urothelial cancer.

The chain carries TRBV7-2 and TRBJ2-1; TRBD2 matches 7 bases. The V and J ends lost 3 bases and 5 bases, in that order; junction bases with no gene match: 7. CDR3 length equals 15 residues. Germline assignment: CDR1 SGHTA and CDR2 FQGNSA. The DNA for the CDR3 is TGTGCCAGCAGCTTTCCTAGCGGAACTAACAATGAGCAGTTCTTC. Protein product: CASSFPSGTNNEQFF.

CDR3 bases: TGCGCCAGCAGCCCCCTACAGGGGATGAACACTGAAGCTTTCTTT. Translated, it gives CASSPLQGMNTEAFF. The gene calls are TRBV5-1 and TRBJ1-1; 7 nucleotides line up with TRBD1. Germline V gives CDR1 SGHRS, CDR2 YFSETQ. With V trimmed by 4 bases and J by 0 bases, 6 bases remained unmatched. The CDR3 consists of 15 residues.

This chain uses TRBV10-2 with TRBJ2-2, with no clear D. Germline lookup yields CDR1 WSHSY and CDR2 SAAADI. The length of the CDR3 is 13 residues. Trimming stripped 10 bases from V and 1 base from J, with 10 bases between. CDR3 in amino acids: CATSKRNTGELFF. As DNA, the CDR3 is TGCGCCACTAGTAAGCGGAACACCGGGGAGCTGTTTTTT.

The chain uses TRBV5-1 and TRBJ1-1; D not resolved. The ends were cut back, 5 bases at V and 1 base at J, with 12 bases in the middle. Germline CDR1 is SGHRS and CDR2 is YFSETQ. The CDR3 contains 14 residues. The CDR3 DNA follows: TGCGCCAGCAGAATTGGCCAGGAGAACACTGAAGCTTTCTTT. This gives the protein CASRIGQENTEAFF.

V and J are TRBV7-2 and TRBJ2-3, with D tentatively TRBD1 (6 bases). The germline gives CDR1 SGHTA, CDR2 FQGNSA. V was trimmed by 5 bases and J by 0 bases, leaving 12 bases between them. CDR3 size: 15 residues. For the CDR3, the DNA is TGTGCCAGCAGCCTACAGGGCGGTAGCACAGATACGCAGTATTTT. Translated, it gives CASSLQGGSTDTQYF.

This clone came up once. The chain recombines TRBV19 with TRBJ2-1, with a weak D call TRBD1 (6 bases). The germline gives CDR1 LNHDA, CDR2 SQIVND (reference sequence). V gave up 3 bases and J gave up 2 bases, with 14 bases separating them. The CDR3 consists of 16 residues. The CDR3 reads CASSIVSQGTYNEQFF. In nucleotides, the CDR3 is TGTGCCAGTAGTATCGTTAGCCAGGGGACCTACAATGAGCAGTTCTTC.

The CDR3 here is CSVEDRDTGGYTF. The CDR3 coding sequence is TGCAGCGTTGAAGACCGGGACACCGGGGGCTACACCTTC. J is TRBJ1-2 and V is TRBV29-1; perhaps TRBD1 as D (6 bases). Trimming stripped 0 bases from V and 8 bases from J, with 13 bases between. The germline V gene has CDR1 SQVTM and CDR2 ANQGSEA. The CDR3 is made up of 13 amino acids.